This paragraph covers one TCR beta chain sequence. What it recognizes is unknown. This sample is drawn from a study of T cell responses to AZD1222 COVID-19 vaccine. Study-level findings and limits: Spike-specific TCR breadth and depth rose after two AZD1222 doses. At 160-218 and 743-854, vaccine-associated CD4 TCRs were dominant, and they spanned spike. Repertoire collection took place solely once the T cell response had peaked. Clonal diversity was possibly underestimated, and white British individuals and females predominated among donors.

This CDR3 has 13 amino acids. Germline-derived CDR1 and CDR2 are SGHTA and FQGNSA. V trimming: 1 base; J trimming: 11 bases; junction bases outside the gene matches: 2. Profiled with immunoSEQ multiplex PCR; TCRdb holds only in-frame clones, not every one. The sample consists of around 95,000 clones, around nine tenths of them appearing once. The J gene is TRBJ1-6, the V gene TRBV7-2, with 7 positions matching TRBD1. This specimen was peripheral blood, taken on day 0 of AZD1222 vaccination. The clonotype comes from an adult in good health. Here the CDR3 reads CASSLGQGTPLHF. CDR3 sequence (DNA): TGTGCCAGCAGCTTAGGACAGGGCACACCCCTCCACTTT. Complete variable domain (other parts from reference TRBV7-2 and TRBJ1-6): GAGVSQSPSNKVTEKGKDVELRCDPISGHTALYWYRQSLGQGLEFLIYFQGNSAPDKSGLPSDRFSAERTGGSVSTLTIQRTQQEDSAVYLCASSLGQGTPLHFGNGTRLTVT.